Below are 30 T cell receptor beta chains sequenced from a single sample in a study of molecular identifiers for immune sequencing clone quantification. One entry per CDR3 protein results from TCRdb running MiXCR on the PCR reads. This sample carries about 640,000 distinct CDR3 sequences, approximately 20% of them seen once, and the ten largest clones take around 0.9%. Sequencing used naive CD8+ T cells from blood, with Jurkat cell RNA spiked in. This sample's subset: FACS-sorted CD8+CD4-CCR7+CD45RA+ naive T cells. These receptor sequences come from a human donor in good health. Some libraries in this study had Jurkat cell RNA spiked in.

The chain employs TRBV30 and TRBJ2-5, with D unresolved. With 5 bases removed from V and 5 bases from J, the gap between germline ends came to 15 bases. CDR1 and CDR2 from the germline V gene are GTSNPN and SVGIG (reference sequence). The CDR3 loop spans 13 amino acids. CDR3 region: CAWRPGFQETQYF. The CDR3 DNA reads TGTGCCTGGCGTCCTGGGTTCCAGGAGACCCAGTACTTC.

This clonotype was found a few times. This chain joins TRBV10-3 and TRBJ1-1; D remains ambiguous. This CDR3 spans 12 amino acids. V dropped 6 bases and J dropped 7 bases, with 12 bases sitting between them. Germline CDR1 ENHRY, CDR2 SYGVKD. In nucleotides, the CDR3 is TGTGCCATCAGCGACATGACGGATGAAGCTTTCTTT. It yields the protein CAISDMTDEAFF.

This clonotype was seen many times. V and J are TRBV10-3 and TRBJ2-5; D is ambiguous. Per germline, CDR1 ENHRY and CDR2 SYGVKD. V was clipped by 2 bases and J by 0 bases, with 7 bases between them. This CDR3 region has 14 residues. The CDR3 spells CAISERQHQETQYF. CDR3 nucleotide sequence: TGTGCCATCAGTGAGAGGCAGCACCAAGAGACCCAGTACTTC.

This chain connects TRBV6-2 or TRBV6-3 to TRBJ2-5, with D perhaps matching TRBD2 (5 bases). Trimming took 0 bases from V and 1 from J, leaving 15 bases between them. CDR3 length equals 17 residues. Looked up from germline, CDR1 is MNHEY and CDR2 is SVGEGT. CDR3 bases: TGTGCCAGCAGTTACTCCGGGGATGGAATCCCCCAAGAGACCCAGTACTTC. As protein: CASSYSGDGIPQETQYF.

This clonotype was seen many times. The rearrangement uses TRBV29-1 and TRBJ2-2, with TRBD2 matching 7 bases. CDR1 is SQVTM and CDR2 is ANQGSEA in the germline V gene. Trimming cost V 4 bases and J 6 bases; bases outside gene matches: 2. The CDR3 extends over 12 amino acids. CDR3 DNA: TGCAGCGTTGTGGGGGGGTCCGGGGAGCTGTTTTTT. Translating it yields CSVVGGSGELFF.

This clonotype has at least ten counts. The V gene is TRBV20-1, the J gene TRBJ2-3; D unclear. Per the germline V gene, CDR1 is DFQATT and CDR2 is SNEGSKA (reference sequence). CDR3 length: 14 residues. The V and J ends lost 7 bases and 5 bases respectively, with 19 bases between them. CDR3 nucleotides: TGCAGTGTAACCGACCCTGGCCTATTAGATACGCAGTATTTT. Protein sequence: CSVTDPGLLDTQYF.

This clonotype was observed a few times. This chain joins TRBV2 and TRBJ2-7, with TRBD1 identical over 10 bases. The CDR3 consists of 14 residues. After removal of 4 bases from V and 5 bases from J, the junction contained 5 bases not matched to a gene. Germline V gene data show CDR1 as SNHLY and CDR2 as FYNNEI. CDR3 sequence: CASSGDRGPDEQYF. CDR3 in DNA: TGTGCCAGCAGTGGGGACAGGGGTCCAGACGAGCAGTACTTC.

The chain carries TRBV7-9 and TRBJ2-1; 8 bases align to TRBD2. V shed 6 bases and J 0 bases; nucleotides not matched to a gene: 4. Germline V gene data show CDR1 as SEHNR and CDR2 as FQNEAQ (reference sequence). The CDR3 has 15 residues. The CDR3 nucleotides read TGTGCCAGCAGAATAGCGGGGTACTCCTACAATGAGCAGTTCTTC. It yields the protein CASRIAGYSYNEQFF.

Of note for this clonotype: Its ends do not fully match the called genes, so a read error is possible. This rearrangement joins TRBV7-6 to TRBJ1-1; unclear D gene. This CDR3 comprises 13 residues. Germline V CDR1 and CDR2: SGHVS, FNYEAQ. The CDR3 DNA reads TGTGCCAGCAGCCACCGGCTGAACATTGAAGCTTTCTTT. As protein: CASSHRLNIEAFF.

With regard to this clonotype: With a much larger clone just one base away, this may be a read error. V gene TRBV7-2 combines with J gene TRBJ1-6; possibly TRBD1 for D (5 bases). The CDR3 has 18 amino acids. The V gene lost 5 bases and the J gene lost 0 bases, with 17 bases spanning the gap. The germline V gene encodes CDR1 SGHTA and CDR2 FQGNSA. The CDR3 DNA follows: TGTGCCAGCAGCCTAGTCTGGGACGGGAGCTCCTATAATTCACCCCTCCACTTT. Translating it yields CASSLVWDGSSYNSPLHF.

Details on this clonotype: A much more abundant neighbour one base away suggests this may be a read error. The chain combines TRBV28 with TRBJ1-1; no reliable D call. Per the germline V gene, CDR1 is MDHEN and CDR2 is SYDVKM. The CDR3 covers 16 residues. Trimming took 8 bases from V and 3 from J, leaving 22 bases between them. Here the CDR3 reads CASGPLGRASDTEAFF. DNA of the CDR3: TGTGCCAGCGGTCCCCTAGGTCGGGCCTCGGACACTGAAGCTTTCTTT.

This clonotype was counted many times. The gene calls are TRBV7-8 and TRBJ2-5; maybe TRBD2 (5 bases). The CDR3 is 15 residues long. Deletions cut 1 base from V and 5 bases from J, with 14 bases between. Germline lookup yields CDR1 SGHVS and CDR2 FQNEAQ. The CDR3 loop is CASSLVDPSSETQYF. CDR3 DNA: TGTGCCAGCAGCTTAGTTGATCCTAGCTCGGAGACCCAGTACTTC.

This clonotype was picked up many times. The chain combines TRBV4-3 with TRBJ2-7, with 10 bases that match TRBD1. The CDR3 is made up of 14 amino acids. The V segment lost 4 bases and the J segment 5 bases; nucleotides outside the gene matches: 5. CDR1 and CDR2 from the germline V gene are LGHNA and YSLEER. CDR3 protein: CASSRDRGRNEQYF. CDR3 DNA: TGCGCCAGCAGCCGGGACAGGGGTAGGAACGAGCAGTACTTC.

The gene calls are TRBV24-1 and TRBJ2-2; D remains ambiguous. Trimming cost V 3 bases and J 4 bases, with 5 bases left between them. This CDR3 has 13 residues. Looked up from germline, CDR1 is KGHDR and CDR2 is SFDVKD. CDR3 bases: TGTGCCACCAGTGATCCAAGCACCGGGGAGCTGTTTTTT. Protein product: CATSDPSTGELFF.

This clonotype turned up a few times. The genes are TRBV18 and TRBJ2-3, with TRBD2 as a possible D gene (6 bases). CDR3 length equals 15 residues. The V gene's germline CDR1 is KGHSH and CDR2 LQKENI. V was clipped by 3 bases and J by 5 bases, with 15 bases between them. In DNA, the CDR3 is TGTGCCAGCTCACCGGACGGGAGATGGGGAGATACGCAGTATTTT. It specifies CASSPDGRWGDTQYF.

At least ten counts were recorded for this clonotype. V is TRBV27 and J is TRBJ2-7; D tentatively fits TRBD1 or TRBD2 (5 bases each). Germline CDR1 and CDR2: MNHEY and SMNVEV (reference sequence). The CDR3 runs 13 residues. V lost 8 bases and J lost 4, with 15 bases in between. The CDR3 nucleotides read TGTGCCAGCGGCCCGGGGCAGAGATACGAGCAGTACTTC. Translating it yields CASGPGQRYEQYF.

This clonotype appeared many times. The rearrangement joins TRBV5-1 to TRBJ2-3; 8 nucleotides agree with TRBD2. CDR3 length: 15 residues. V was clipped by 0 bases and J by 2 bases; unmatched bases: 2. Looked up from germline, CDR1 is SGHRS and CDR2 is YFSETQ. Here the CDR3 reads CASSLDGRATDTQYF. The CDR3 nucleotides are TGCGCCAGCAGCTTGGACGGGAGGGCCACAGATACGCAGTATTTT.

This clonotype was observed a handful of times. The gene calls are TRBV21-1 and TRBJ1-5; TRBD1, the table's D call, was not compared with the DNA. TRBV21-1 is a known pseudogene. The CDR3 loop spans 17 amino acids. In DNA, the CDR3 is TGTGCCAGCAGCAAACCGTACAGGGTTACTTTCGGGCAGCCCCAGCATTTT. Translated: CASSKPYRVTFGQPQHF.

This clonotype was found many times. The CDR3 spells CSVEFSGQGLYEQYF. CDR3 DNA: TGCAGCGTTGAGTTCTCGGGGCAGGGACTTTACGAGCAGTACTTC. The chain employs TRBV29-1 and TRBJ2-7, with a weak D call TRBD2 (6 bases). The CDR3 totals 15 residues. Germline CDR1 reads SQVTM; CDR2 reads ANQGSEA. V dropped 3 bases and J dropped 4 bases, with 19 bases sitting between them.

This clonotype was counted a few times. The chain recombines TRBV5-8 with TRBJ2-3, with TRBD2 matching over 8 bases. The CDR3 is 17 residues long. The trim removed 0 bases at V and 2 bases at J, leaving 8 bases unmatched. CDR1 and CDR2 (germline): SGHTS, YDEGEE. The CDR3 here is CASSLEVLAANTDTQYF. DNA of the CDR3: TGTGCCAGCAGCTTGGAGGTACTAGCGGCAAACACAGATACGCAGTATTTT.

The V gene is TRBV7-3, the J gene TRBJ2-1; TRBD2 aligns across 9 bases. CDR1 is SGHTA and CDR2 is FQGTGA in the germline V gene. After removal of 6 bases from V and 8 bases from J, the junction contained 11 bases not matched to a gene. This CDR3 is built from 15 residues. The CDR3 sequence is CASRGGASGMDEQFF. CDR3 sequence (DNA): TGTGCCAGCAGGGGGGGGGCTAGCGGGATGGATGAGCAGTTCTTC.

V gene TRBV7-9 combines with J gene TRBJ1-2, with 9 bases lining up with TRBD1. The CDR3 has 14 residues. Germline values: CDR1 SEHNR, CDR2 FQNEAQ (reference sequence). V dropped 4 bases and J dropped 4; count of bases not matched to a gene: 4. Written as DNA, the CDR3 is TGTGCCAGCAGCTCCACAGGGGGCGGCTATGGCTACACCTTC. It is translated as CASSSTGGGYGYTF.

This clonotype was observed at least ten times. This sequence joins TRBV20-1 and TRBJ1-1; perhaps TRBD1 as D (5 bases). Trimming removed 0 bases from V and 1 base from J, with 21 bases in between. The CDR3 length is 18 residues. Germline CDR1 DFQATT, CDR2 SNEGSKA (reference sequence). The CDR3 nucleotides read TGCAGTGCTAGAGATGACCCCCTAGGGGTAGGGGAGAACACTGAAGCTTTCTTT. Translated: CSARDDPLGVGENTEAFF.

In regard to this clonotype: Germline and junction disagree at one end, which may indicate a read error. The chain employs TRBV6-5 and TRBJ2-5; the D gene is possibly TRBD1 (6 bases). The V gene's germline CDR1 is MNHEY and CDR2 SVGAGI. The CDR3 loop spans 15 amino acids. CDR3 DNA sequence: TGTGCCAGCAGTTACCTACAGGGTATGCAAGAGACCCAGTGCTTC. Protein sequence: CASSYLQGMQETQCF.

The rearrangement links TRBV3-1 to TRBJ2-1; 9 bases match TRBD2. The junction had 5 bases not matched to a gene; V was cut back by 2 bases and J by 3 bases. The germline V gene has CDR1 LGHDT and CDR2 YNNKEL (reference sequence). This CDR3 comprises 16 residues. This chain's CDR3 is CASSQTSSGVYNEQFF. DNA for the CDR3: TGTGCCAGCAGCCAAACCTCTAGCGGGGTCTACAATGAGCAGTTCTTC.

This clonotype appeared a few times. Germline and junction disagree at one end, which may indicate a read error. The rearrangement links TRBV15 to TRBJ1-5, with D unclear. The CDR3 spans 13 residues. Germline V lookup: CDR1 LNHNV, CDR2 YYDKDF (reference sequence). This CDR3 reads CASSSTRREPQHF. The CDR3, as DNA: TGTGCCTCCAGCAGTACCAGGAGGGAGCCCCAGCATTTT.

This clonotype was counted ten times or more. The V call is TRBV29-1, the J call TRBJ1-1, with 7 bases fitting TRBD1. V lost 6 bases, J lost 1 base, and 5 bases stayed unmatched. Germline V gene lookup returns CDR1 SQVTM and CDR2 ANQGSEA. The CDR3 extends over 13 amino acids. CDR3: CSVRTGTNTEAFF. Written as DNA, the CDR3 is TGCAGCGTAAGGACAGGAACGAACACTGAAGCTTTCTTT.

This clonotype was observed many times. This chain connects TRBV28 to TRBJ2-7; D unresolved. Germline V gene sequence: CDR1 MDHEN, CDR2 SYDVKM. V was trimmed by 6 bases and J by 2 bases, leaving 17 bases between them. The CDR3 totals 15 residues. This CDR3 reads CASSQTLGITYEQYF. CDR3 DNA: TGTGCCAGCAGCCAAACGCTGGGAATAACCTACGAGCAGTACTTC.

The chain carries TRBV27 and TRBJ2-3; perhaps TRBD2 as D (5 bases). CDR3 length: 16 amino acids. The V end lost 7 bases, the J end lost 1 base, and 18 bases lay between the germline ends. CDR1 and CDR2 (germline): MNHEY, SMNVEV (reference sequence). The CDR3 DNA is TGTGCCAGCACTCGGGAACCCCACGGGGGCACAGATACGCAGTATTTT. Residues: CASTREPHGGTDTQYF.

There are a few counts of this clonotype. CDR3 coding DNA: TGTGCCAGCAGTTACTCCCCGGGGGCGTCGAACACTGAAGCTTTCTTT. The encoded protein is CASSYSPGASNTEAFF. The gene calls are TRBV6-5 and TRBJ1-1; a possible D gene is TRBD1 (6 bases). V was shortened by 0 bases and J by 1 base, with 12 bases between the two germline ends. CDR3 length: 16 amino acids. The germline gives CDR1 MNHEY, CDR2 SVGAGI.